This passage covers 21 T cell receptor beta chains from one sample sequenced in a study of blood T cell repertoires in COVID-19. The method was immunoSEQ multiplex PCR; TCRdb's version includes in-frame clones alone and lacks a portion of them. The table records about 200,000 clones, less than 85% of them present only once. The sample was PBMCs or T cells enriched from blood (not recorded which). All receptors come from a man aged 35-49 years who had recovered from COVID-19.

This clone was detected only a few times. The CDR3 bases are TGTGCCAGCAGCTTAGGCAGGGTTGCAGATACGCAGTATTTT. Its protein product is CASSLGRVADTQYF. The V and J genes are TRBV7-6 and TRBJ2-3; tentative D call: TRBD1 (5 bases). CDR1 and CDR2 from the germline V gene are SGHVS and FNYEAQ. Trimming pared 1 base from V and 4 bases from J, leaving 9 bases between. The CDR3 has 14 amino acids.

V usage is TRBV27 and J usage is TRBJ2-2; 10 bases align to TRBD1. CDR1 is MNHEY, CDR2 SMNVEV, per germline (reference sequence). The CDR3 covers 16 residues. V lost 5 bases to trimming and J lost 0 bases; unmatched junction nucleotides: 3. The CDR3 DNA reads as TGTGCCAGCAGTACCGGACAGGGGGCGAACACCGGGGAGCTGTTTTTT. It specifies CASSTGQGANTGELFF.

This rearrangement joins TRBV6-4 to TRBJ2-6; D is possibly TRBD2 (5 bases). This CDR3 region has 17 residues. The germline V and J ends were trimmed by 3 bases and 0 bases, with 12 bases remaining between them. Germline V gene lookup returns CDR1 MRHNA and CDR2 SNTAGT. The CDR3 region has the DNA TGTGCCAGCAGTGAAGAGGGTTCAAACTCTGGGGCCAACGTCCTGACTTTC. This gives the protein CASSEEGSNSGANVLTF.

This clone turned up a few times. This sequence joins TRBV30 and TRBJ2-2; 8 nucleotides line up with TRBD2. The CDR3 has 15 residues. The V gene end was trimmed by 1 base and the J gene end by 5 bases; junction bases not matched to a gene: 6. Germline-derived CDR1 and CDR2 are GTSNPN and SVGIG (reference sequence). CDR3 sequence: CAWSAGGKETGELFF. CDR3 sequence (DNA): TGTGCCTGGAGTGCGGGAGGGAAGGAAACCGGGGAGCTGTTTTTT.

The J gene is TRBJ1-4, the V gene TRBV29-1; 8 bases are a match to TRBD1. The CDR3 is 13 amino acids. In germline, CDR1 is SQVTM, CDR2 ANQGSEA. Trimming took 7 bases from V and 8 from J; bases not matched to a gene: 9. CDR3 loop: CSATDRVGEKLFF. The DNA of the CDR3 is TGCAGCGCCACGGACAGGGTCGGCGAAAAACTGTTTTTT.

This chain connects TRBV30 to TRBJ2-7, with 7 bases aligning to TRBD2. CDR1 GTSNPN and CDR2 SVGIG come from the germline V gene (reference sequence). CDR3 length: 14 residues. With V trimmed by 6 bases and J by 2 bases, 10 bases remained unmatched. The CDR3 DNA reads as TGTGCCTGTTTTCGGGGGACTAAGACCTACGAGCAGTACTTC. Its translation: CACFRGTKTYEQYF.

The chain has TRBV3-1 (or the pseudogene TRBV3-2) and TRBJ2-2; 10 nucleotides match TRBD1. The CDR3 runs to 15 residues. Trimming took 4 bases from V and 5 from J; bases not matched to a gene: 4. CDR1 and CDR2 (germline): LGHDT, YNNKEL (reference sequence). The DNA of the CDR3 is TGTGCCAGCAGCCCCCGGGACAGGGGTACCGGGGAGCTGTTTTTT. Translating gives CASSPRDRGTGELFF.

J is TRBJ2-3 and V is TRBV28, with 8 bases that match TRBD2. V was pared by 1 base and J by 6 bases, with 6 bases of the junction left unmatched. Looked up from germline, CDR1 is MDHEN and CDR2 is SYDVKM. This CDR3 is built from 15 residues. The CDR3: CASSLSGGGGDTQYF. CDR3 DNA sequence: TGTGCCAGCAGTTTATCGGGCGGCGGGGGGGATACGCAGTATTTT.

The chain joins TRBV6-5 to TRBJ2-2; D may be TRBD2 (5 bases). V was trimmed by 3 bases and J by 4 bases, leaving 15 bases between them. Germline loops: CDR1 MNHEY, CDR2 SVGAGI. The length of the CDR3 is 16 residues. The CDR3 coding sequence is TGTGCCAGCAGTTATGGTGAGGGAACGGGCACCGGGGAGCTGTTTTTT. Its protein is CASSYGEGTGTGELFF.

CDR3 nucleotide sequence: TGTGCCAGCGGCTCTAGCGGGCTGAACACCGGGGAGCTGTTTTTT. Its protein is CASGSSGLNTGELFF. The chain recombines TRBV6-5 with TRBJ2-2; TRBD2 matches 8 bases. This CDR3 is 15 amino acids long. Germline V gives CDR1 MNHEY, CDR2 SVGAGI. Trimming removed 8 bases from V and 1 base from J; junction bases left unmatched: 6.

The chain uses TRBV7-8 and TRBJ1-2; 7 bases map to TRBD1. Germline V CDR1 and CDR2: SGHVS, FQNEAQ. The CDR3 totals 16 residues. The V and J ends lost 7 bases and 3 bases, in that order; junction bases with no gene match: 14. Here the CDR3 reads CASTTTVRGADYGYTF. The CDR3 nucleotides read TGTGCCAGCACTACTACCGTCAGGGGGGCGGACTATGGCTACACCTTC.

The V and J genes are TRBV10-3 and TRBJ1-6; TRBD1 matches 8 bases. This CDR3 region has 14 residues. The V gene's germline CDR1 is ENHRY and CDR2 SYGVKD. The junction had 8 bases not matched to a gene; V was cut back by 7 bases and J by 9 bases. CDR3 nucleotide sequence: TGTGCCATCACCCAGGGAGACAGGGGTTCACCCCTCCACTTT. It translates to CAITQGDRGSPLHF.

The CDR3 spells CATSRGPLTRTASYEQYF. The CDR3 DNA sequence: TGTGCCACCAGCAGAGGCCCTTTAACGCGGACAGCCTCCTACGAGCAGTACTTC. The rearrangement links TRBV15 to TRBJ2-7, with a weak D call TRBD1 (6 bases). This CDR3 has 18 residues. V lost 1 base, J lost 0 bases, and 19 bases lay in between. Germline CDR1 LNHNV, CDR2 YYDKDF (reference sequence).

The V call is TRBV30, the J call TRBJ1-5, with a tentative D call TRBD1 (6 bases). CDR3 size: 13 residues. Trimming shortened V by 2 bases and J by 7 bases, and 12 bases separated the two germline ends. The germline V gene has CDR1 GTSNPN and CDR2 SVGIG (reference sequence). CDR3 sequence: CAWSLSGVQPQHF. CDR3 bases: TGTGCCTGGAGTCTTTCAGGGGTCCAGCCCCAGCATTTT. The complete variable domain, with remaining parts taken from reference TRBV30 and TRBJ1-5, reads SQTIHQWPATLVQPVGSPLSLECTVEGTSNPNLYWYRQAAGRGLQLLFYSVGIGQISSEVPQNLSASRPQDRQFILSSKKLLLSDSGFYLCAWSLSGVQPQHFGDGTRLSIL.

The J gene is TRBJ1-3, the V gene TRBV6-2 or TRBV6-3; 7 positions agree with TRBD1. Germline CDR1 and CDR2: MNHEY and SVGEGT. The CDR3 has 14 residues. J was trimmed by 4 bases and V by 5 bases; bases with no gene match: 5. The CDR3 reads CASSQRTGGNTIYF. CDR3 nucleotide sequence: TGTGCCAGCAGTCAGCGGACAGGCGGAAACACCATATATTTT.

The chain couples TRBV7-9 to TRBJ1-2, with 7 bases lining up with TRBD1. From germline, CDR1 is SEHNR and CDR2 FQNEAQ (reference sequence). V shed 4 bases, J shed 7 bases, and the junction held 9 bases outside the gene matches. The CDR3 sequence is 14 residues long. DNA for the CDR3: TGTGCCAGCAGCTCAGGGGGAGGTGGTATTGGCTACACCTTC. Translating it yields CASSSGGGGIGYTF.

This clone was seen just once. The rearrangement joins TRBV10-1 to TRBJ1-3; D remains unclear. The ends were cut back, 5 bases at V and 2 bases at J, with 13 bases in the middle. The CDR3 totals 15 residues. CDR1 and CDR2 (germline): WNHNN, SYGVQD (reference sequence). CDR3 protein: CASSNSGSAGNTIYF. CDR3 bases: TGCGCCAGCAGTAACTCGGGATCCGCTGGAAACACCATATATTTT.

CDR3 in amino acids: CATSRQVHGELFF. The CDR3 DNA is TGTGCCACCAGCAGACAGGTACACGGGGAGCTGTTTTTT. The V and J genes are TRBV15 and TRBJ2-2; no definite D call. CDR1 is LNHNV and CDR2 is YYDKDF in the germline V gene (reference sequence). Deletions cut 2 bases from V and 7 bases from J, with 8 bases between. The CDR3 sequence is 13 residues long.

The chain uses TRBV30 and TRBJ2-2; perhaps TRBD2 as D (6 bases). Germline assignment: CDR1 GTSNPN and CDR2 SVGIG (reference sequence). V was cut by 0 bases and J by 6 bases, with 8 bases left in between. The CDR3 totals 13 residues. As DNA, the CDR3 is TGTGCCTGGAGTGTACCGGGGGCCGGGGAGCTGTTTTTT. Its translation is CAWSVPGAGELFF.

The chain combines TRBV7-2 with TRBJ2-3, with TRBD2 identical over 8 bases. Trimming took 0 bases from V and 0 from J; bases not matched to a gene: 8. Per the germline V gene, CDR1 is SGHTA and CDR2 is FQGNSA. The CDR3 spans 18 residues. The CDR3 DNA reads as TGTGCCAGCAGCTTAGCGCGCTTTAGCGGGGCTAGCACAGATACGCAGTATTTT. This sequence encodes CASSLARFSGASTDTQYF.

This clone has only a few counts. This rearrangement joins TRBV15 to TRBJ2-1; D may be TRBD1 (6 bases). V lost 2 bases to trimming and J lost 4 bases, with 12 bases between them. The CDR3 length is 15 residues. The germline CDR1 and CDR2 sequences are LNHNV and YYDKDF (reference sequence). This CDR3 reads CATSRKAQGYNEQFF. DNA for the CDR3: TGTGCCACCAGCAGAAAAGCCCAGGGGTACAATGAGCAGTTCTTC.